Below are 20 T cell receptor beta chains sequenced from a single sample in a study of T cells expressing NK-cell markers. TCRdb reprocessed the 5' RACE reads, keeping one entry per CDR3 protein, no DNA. This sample's table has 450,000 to 600,000 distinct CDR3 sequences. Sequencing was carried out using blood T cells: a sorted CD56 or NKG2C T cell subset, CD4+ or CD8+ T cells, or bulk PBMC T cells (not recorded which). These receptors were collected from a man younger than 30 in good health.

The chain couples TRBV7-8 to TRBJ1-1; no DNA is available, so the TRBD1 call from TCRdb remains unchecked. Per the germline V gene, CDR1 is SGHVS and CDR2 is FQNEAQ. The CDR3 sequence is 16 residues long. The CDR3 protein is CASSSGQAGMNTEAFF.

This chain uses TRBV19 with TRBJ2-1. There are 16 residues in the CDR3. Germline V CDR1 and CDR2: LNHDA, SQIVND (reference sequence). This chain's CDR3 is CASSTMAFGSYNEQFF.

This chain links TRBV28 with TRBJ2-7; the D call from TCRdb, TRBD1, cannot be confirmed without DNA. The CDR3 has 13 amino acids. From germline, CDR1 is MDHEN and CDR2 SYDVKM. This chain's CDR3 is CASKRTGIYEQYF.

This chain connects TRBV27 to TRBJ2-3; TCRdb selects TRBD1, and the lack of DNA leaves this call unchecked. This CDR3 is 14 amino acids long. The germline CDR1 and CDR2 sequences are MNHEY and SMNVEV (reference sequence). The CDR3 protein is CASSPTRGSDTQYF.

V usage is TRBV12-3 or TRBV12-4 and J usage is TRBJ1-1; TCRdb selects TRBD1, and the lack of DNA leaves this call unchecked. The CDR3 sequence is 14 residues long. The CDR3 loop reads CASSTRQGAGRAFF.

The CDR3: CATSQGREQYF. The rearrangement links TRBV6-2 or TRBV6-3 to TRBJ2-7; TCRdb's assignment of TRBD1 cannot be checked, as there is no DNA. Germline V lookup: CDR1 MNHEY, CDR2 SVGEGT. This CDR3 is 11 amino acids long.

This chain uses TRBV29-1 with TRBJ2-7. CDR1 is SQVTM, CDR2 ANQGSEA, per germline. This CDR3 is built from 13 residues. The chain's CDR3 is CSVQDGESYEQYF.

The chain combines TRBV27 with TRBJ2-7; TCRdb returns TRBD1, unconfirmable since there is no DNA. Germline CDR1 and CDR2: MNHEY and SMNVEV (reference sequence). The CDR3 consists of 14 residues. CDR3 in amino acids: CASSPTGVGNEQYF.

This sequence joins TRBV5-1 and TRBJ1-1; the TRBD1 assignment by TCRdb is unverifiable without DNA. The V gene's germline CDR1 is SGHRS and CDR2 YFSETQ. The CDR3 spans 15 residues. CDR3: CASSETVPLNTEAFF.

The chain couples TRBV28 to TRBJ2-1. CDR3 length equals 12 residues. Germline V gene sequence: CDR1 MDHEN, CDR2 SYDVKM. CDR3 sequence: CASSAVKLWQFF.

V and J are TRBV4-3 and TRBJ2-7; TCRdb gives TRBD2 as the D gene, but with no DNA this cannot be confirmed. From germline, CDR1 is LGHNA and CDR2 YSLEER. The CDR3 covers 13 residues. CDR3 loop: CASSIAGEGEQYF.

The rearrangement joins TRBV7-9 to TRBJ2-2; the D gene TCRdb calls, TRBD1, cannot be checked with no DNA. The V gene's germline CDR1 is SEHNR and CDR2 FQNEAQ (reference sequence). The CDR3 length is 16 residues. The CDR3: CASKSLGGSNTGELFF.

The CDR3 sequence: CATSDPGTSGTTGELFF. This chain links TRBV24-1 with TRBJ2-2; there is no DNA to check the TCRdb D call of TRBD2. This CDR3 contains 17 residues. CDR1 is KGHDR, CDR2 SFDVKD, per germline.

The chain's CDR3 is CASSQKSPLHF. The chain carries TRBV3-1 and TRBJ1-6. The length of the CDR3 is 11 residues. Germline V gene lookup returns CDR1 LGHDT and CDR2 YNNKEL (reference sequence).

V is TRBV7-9 and J is TRBJ1-1; as DNA is missing, the TRBD1 call by TCRdb cannot be tested. Germline CDR1 reads SEHNR; CDR2 reads FQNEAQ (reference sequence). The CDR3 covers 15 residues. This CDR3 reads CASSPSFQGDTEAFF.

The CDR3 reads CSAHPPRGFADTQYF. V and J are TRBV20-1 and TRBJ2-3; TCRdb returns TRBD1, unconfirmable since there is no DNA. There are 15 residues in the CDR3. Germline V CDR1 and CDR2: DFQATT, SNEGSKA (reference sequence).

The V and J genes are TRBV27 and TRBJ1-1. Germline V gene lookup returns CDR1 MNHEY and CDR2 SMNVEV (reference sequence). This CDR3 has 17 amino acids. The CDR3 region is CASSLMRTFGMSTEAFF.

The chain recombines TRBV12-3 or TRBV12-4 with TRBJ2-3. The CDR3 length is 13 residues. CDR3 in amino acids: CASSYLETDTQYF.

The chain uses TRBV3-1 and TRBJ2-5. The CDR3 covers 15 residues. CDR1 is LGHDT, CDR2 YNNKEL, per germline (reference sequence). CDR3: CASSQGSGREETQYF.

The rearrangement uses TRBV6-5 and TRBJ2-5. CDR3 length: 15 residues. Germline V CDR1 and CDR2: MNHEY, SVGAGI. This chain's CDR3 is CASSYLPGSEETQYF.